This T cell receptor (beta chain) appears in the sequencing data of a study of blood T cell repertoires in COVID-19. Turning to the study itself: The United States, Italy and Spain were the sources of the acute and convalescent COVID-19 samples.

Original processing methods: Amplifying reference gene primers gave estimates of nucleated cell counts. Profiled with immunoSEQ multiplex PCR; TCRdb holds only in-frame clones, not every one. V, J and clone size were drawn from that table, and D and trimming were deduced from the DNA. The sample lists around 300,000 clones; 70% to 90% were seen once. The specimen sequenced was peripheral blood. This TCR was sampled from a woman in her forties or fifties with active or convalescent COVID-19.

CDR3 nucleotide sequence: TGTGCCAGCAGCCAAGTACTACGGATCCCTCCTAGCACAGATACGCAGTATTTT. Translated, it gives CASSQVLRIPPSTDTQYF. The gene calls are TRBV3-1 (or the pseudogene TRBV3-2) and TRBJ2-3; unclear D gene. The V end lost 1 base, the J end lost 0 bases, and 17 bases lay between the germline ends. CDR1 and CDR2 from the germline V gene are LGHDT and YNNKEL (reference sequence). CDR3 length: 18 amino acids.